The T cell receptor (beta chain) under discussion was sequenced for a study of identical twins. Whole-study findings and limits: Carriage of fewer insertions was seen in abundant cord blood beta clonotypes, whereas memory repertoires showed none.

There are 20 residues in the CDR3. Germline V gives CDR1 SGHAT, CDR2 FQNNGV. V was shortened by 5 bases and J by 2 bases, with 30 bases between the two germline ends. TCRdb re-derived calls from the 5' RACE reads in MiXCR, one entry per CDR3 protein. The data contain approximately 220,000 distinct CDR3 sequences, 7.5% of them singletons. The donors were all healthy and Caucasian. In regard to this clonotype: The antigen is undetermined.

This sample was shared with a second study, whose subject was yellow fever vaccine responses in identical twins. That paper notes: Twins' vaccine T cell responses were reported to seem partly convergent and partly personalized.

Sequencing was carried out using memory (CD45RO+) T cells sorted from blood. The chain carries TRBV11-2 and TRBJ2-5; D might be TRBD1 or TRBD2, each matching 5 bases. This clonotype was obtained from a woman aged 18-35 years in good health. The CDR3 DNA is TGTGCCAGCAGCGCCCGAGGAGGCAGGGTGGGTAGTCGCGGACAAGAGACCCAGTACTTC. As protein: CASSARGGRVGSRGQETQYF.